This TCR beta chain was identified in a study of shared clonotypes between healthy human individuals. The germline gives CDR1 SGHDT, CDR2 YYEEEE. With 5 bases clipped from V and 5 bases from J, the junction kept 7 bases outside the gene matches. The CDR3 runs 14 residues. Every subset had its genomic DNA shared out evenly among several immunoSEQ plates. The protocol was immunoSEQ multiplex PCR, while the TCRdb copy is restricted to in-frame clones and leaves out a portion. Of some 1,100,000 clones listed, around 82% were seen once; the top ten hold approximately 0.56%. The chain joins TRBV5-6 to TRBJ2-7, with 10 bases aligning to TRBD2. Specimen: memory CD4+ T cells from PBMCs. Specified subset: CD45RA-negative fraction. The clonotype comes from a man younger than 30 in good health. Some clones in this sample may be carry-over from other donors' samples. CDR3 coding DNA: TGTGCCAGCAGGTCCGGGACTAGCGTCAACGAGCAGTACTTC. Translation gives CASRSGTSVNEQYF.